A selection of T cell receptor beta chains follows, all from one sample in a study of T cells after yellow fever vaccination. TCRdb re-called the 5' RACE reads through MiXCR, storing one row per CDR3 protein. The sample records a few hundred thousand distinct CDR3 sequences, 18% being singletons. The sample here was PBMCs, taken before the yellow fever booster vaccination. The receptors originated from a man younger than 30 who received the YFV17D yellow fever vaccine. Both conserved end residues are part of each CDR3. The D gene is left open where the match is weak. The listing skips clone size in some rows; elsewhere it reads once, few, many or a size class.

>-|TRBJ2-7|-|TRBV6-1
CASTRGGTGIEQYF
TGTGCCAGCACCCGGGGGGGGACAGGGATTGAGCAGTACTTC
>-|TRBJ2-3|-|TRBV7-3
CASSLTGEVGNTQYF
TGTGCCAGCAGCTTAACCGGGGAGGTAGGGAATACGCAGTATTTT
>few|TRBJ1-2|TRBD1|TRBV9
CASSVGTGGLYGYTF
TGTGCCAGCAGCGTTGGGACAGGGGGCCTTTATGGCTACACCTTC
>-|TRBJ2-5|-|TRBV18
CASSPRTDKETQYF
TGTGCCAGCTCACCACGGACTGATAAAGAGACCCAGTACTTC
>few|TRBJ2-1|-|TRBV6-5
CASSYSGQTYNEQFF
TGTGCCAGCAGTTACTCCGGACAGACATACAATGAGCAGTTCTTC
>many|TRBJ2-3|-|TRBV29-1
CSVEDHGSLRDTQYF
TGCAGCGTTGAAGATCATGGGTCATTAAGAGATACGCAGTATTTT
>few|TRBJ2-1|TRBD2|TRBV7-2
CASSLYGGAYNEQFF
TGTGCCAGCAGCTTATATGGGGGGGCCTACAATGAGCAGTTCTTC
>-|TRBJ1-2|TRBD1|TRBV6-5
CASRRTGGRSYTF
TGTGCCAGCAGGCGCACAGGGGGCAGGAGCTACACCTTC
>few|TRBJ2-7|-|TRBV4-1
CASSQDQIGGNREQYF
TGCGCCAGCAGCCAAGATCAAATAGGAGGCAATCGCGAGCAGTACTTC
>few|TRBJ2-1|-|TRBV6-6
CASSRAGHRLGYDEQFF
TGTGCCAGCAGTCGGGCGGGGCACAGGCTCGGATACGATGAGCAGTTCTTC
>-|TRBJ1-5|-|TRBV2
CASSEGDSNQPQHF
TGTGCCAGCAGTGAAGGGGATAGCAATCAGCCCCAGCATTTT
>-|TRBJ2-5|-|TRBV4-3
CASSQDPPGFPQETQYF
TGCGCCAGCAGCCAAGATCCTCCCGGGTTCCCTCAAGAGACCCAGTACTTC
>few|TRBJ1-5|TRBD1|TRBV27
CASSLQGAYSNQPQHF
TGTGCCAGCAGTTTACAGGGGGCCTATAGCAATCAGCCCCAGCATTTT
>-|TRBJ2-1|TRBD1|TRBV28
CASSFPDRGQDEQFF
TGTGCCAGCAGTTTTCCGGACAGGGGACAAGATGAGCAGTTCTTC
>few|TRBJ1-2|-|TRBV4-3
CASSQERESRGDGYTF
TGCGCCAGCAGCCAAGAACGGGAGAGTAGAGGGGATGGCTACACCTTC
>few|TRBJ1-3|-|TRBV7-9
CASSFPLISGNTIYF
TGTGCCAGCAGCTTCCCTCTAATCTCTGGAAACACCATATATTTT
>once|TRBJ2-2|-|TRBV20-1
CSARDFSGLTTGELFF
TGCAGTGCTAGAGATTTTTCAGGTCTTACGACCGGGGAGCTGTTTTTT
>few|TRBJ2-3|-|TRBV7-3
CASSPGRRGGDTQYF
TGTGCCAGCAGCCCCGGGCGCAGGGGTGGAGATACGCAGTATTTT
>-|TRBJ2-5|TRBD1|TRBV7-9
CASSWTRQGPSGETQYF
TGTGCCAGCAGCTGGACCCGACAGGGGCCGAGTGGAGAGACCCAGTACTTC
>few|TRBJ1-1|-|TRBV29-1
CSVEGPGLLGTEAFF
TGCAGCGTTGAAGGGCCCGGACTGCTGGGCACTGAAGCTTTCTTT
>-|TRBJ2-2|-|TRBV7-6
CASLSANTGELFF
TGTGCCAGTTTGAGCGCGAACACCGGGGAGCTGTTTTTT
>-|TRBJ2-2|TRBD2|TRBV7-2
CASSSGLAITGELFF
TGTGCCAGCAGCTCGGGACTAGCAATTACCGGGGAGCTGTTTTTT
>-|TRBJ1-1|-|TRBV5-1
CASSLVDINTEAFF
TGCGCCAGCAGCTTGGTGGACATCAACACTGAAGCTTTCTTT
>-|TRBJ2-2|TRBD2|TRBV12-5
CACSGGALRTGELFF
TGTGCTTGTAGCGGGGGGGCCCTAAGGACCGGGGAGCTGTTTTTT
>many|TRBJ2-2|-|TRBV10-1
CASSQQGRGTGELFF
TGCGCCAGCAGTCAACAGGGCCGGGGCACCGGGGAGCTGTTTTTT
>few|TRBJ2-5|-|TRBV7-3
CASSLTREETQYF
TGTGCCAGCAGCTTAACGAGGGAAGAGACCCAGTACTTC
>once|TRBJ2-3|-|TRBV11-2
CDSSLVGALTDTQYF
TGTGACAGCAGCTTAGTGGGGGCCCTCACAGATACGCAGTATTTT
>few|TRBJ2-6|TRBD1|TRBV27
CASSSGQGAPGANVLTF
TGTGCCAGCAGTTCGGGGCAGGGGGCCCCTGGGGCCAACGTCCTGACTTTC
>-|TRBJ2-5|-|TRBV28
CASSSRQATLQETQYF
TGTGCCAGCAGTTCCCGTCAGGCCACCCTCCAAGAGACCCAGTACTTC
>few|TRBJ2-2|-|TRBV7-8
CASSPMGAANTGELFF
TGTGCCAGCAGCCCCATGGGGGCGGCGAACACCGGGGAGCTGTTTTTT
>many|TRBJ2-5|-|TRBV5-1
CASGGGAQETQYF
TGCGCCAGCGGCGGGGGCGCCCAAGAGACCCAGTACTTC
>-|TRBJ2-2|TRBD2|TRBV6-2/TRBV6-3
CASSPTSGGAWGTTGELFF
TGTGCCAGCAGCCCCACTAGCGGGGGGGCTTGGGGTACGACCGGGGAGCTGTTTTTT
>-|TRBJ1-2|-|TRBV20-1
CSASLGQDGYTF
TGCAGTGCTAGTCTCGGCCAAGATGGCTACACCTTC
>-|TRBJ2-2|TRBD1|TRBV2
CASKISRGLTGELFF
TGTGCCAGCAAAATATCCAGGGGGTTAACCGGGGAGCTGTTTTTT
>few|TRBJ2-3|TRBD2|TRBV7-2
CASSRLAGVDTQYF
TGTGCCAGCAGCAGACTAGCGGGGGTAGATACGCAGTATTTT
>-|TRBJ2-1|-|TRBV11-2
CASSLDRPNEQFF
TGTGCCAGCAGCTTAGATAGGCCCAATGAGCAGTTCTTC
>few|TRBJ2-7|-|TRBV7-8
CASSRRLAGTDEQYF
TGTGCCAGCAGCCGAAGGCTGGCGGGGACTGACGAGCAGTACTTC